Each of the 25 T cell receptor beta chains below was sequenced from the same sample in a study of blood T cell repertoires in COVID-19. Measured with immunoSEQ multiplex PCR; TCRdb has only the in-frame clones, and not every one. Among 100,000 to 140,000 clones listed, around nine tenths were seen once. Material for sequencing was peripheral blood. All receptors derive from a woman aged 30 to 39 with acute or convalescent COVID-19.

The rearrangement links TRBV25-1 to TRBJ1-6; D not certain. Germline CDR1 is MGHDK and CDR2 is SYGVNS. The ends were cut back, 3 bases at V and 4 bases at J, with 7 bases in the middle. The CDR3 is 14 amino acids. The chain's CDR3 is CASSESGYNSPLHF. CDR3 coding DNA: TGTGCCAGCAGTGAGTCGGGATATAATTCACCCCTCCACTTT.

This chain connects TRBV4-2 to TRBJ2-6, with 7 bases fitting TRBD1. V shed 6 bases, J shed 5 bases, and the junction held 16 bases outside the gene matches. CDR1 and CDR2 from the germline V gene are LGHNA and YNFKEQ. The CDR3 runs 18 residues. CDR3 nucleotides: TGTGCCAGCAGACCACAACGGACAGGCCTTTCTCGGGCCAACGTCCTGACTTTC. Translation gives CASRPQRTGLSRANVLTF.

The rearrangement joins TRBV2 to TRBJ2-5, with 8 bases that match TRBD1. The CDR3 totals 15 residues. Germline CDR1 reads SNHLY; CDR2 reads FYNNEI. V was pared by 10 bases and J by 3 bases, with 13 bases of the junction left unmatched. CDR3 loop: CATPGRTGSEETQYF. CDR3 in DNA: TGTGCCACCCCGGGTCGGACAGGGTCCGAAGAGACCCAGTACTTC.

The chain combines TRBV6-5 with TRBJ1-4, with D possibly TRBD1 on 5 matching bases. CDR1 and CDR2 (germline): MNHEY, SVGAGI. The CDR3 has 16 residues. V lost 2 bases, J lost 2 bases, and 12 bases lay in between. The CDR3 DNA reads as TGTGCCAGCAGTTACCTCGGGGGACGGACTAATGAAAAACTGTTTTTT. This codes for CASSYLGGRTNEKLFF.

The gene calls are TRBV7-9 and TRBJ1-6, with TRBD1 matching over 8 bases. V was pared by 5 bases and J by 7 bases, with 4 bases of the junction left unmatched. CDR1 SEHNR and CDR2 FQNEAQ come from the germline V gene (reference sequence). This CDR3 comprises 14 residues. The CDR3 DNA follows: TGTGCCAGCAGCCTACAGGGGGGAAATTCACCCCTCCACTTT. This encodes CASSLQGGNSPLHF.

The chain employs TRBV18 and TRBJ2-3; D might be TRBD2 (6 bases). Per germline, CDR1 KGHSH and CDR2 LQKENI. Trimming pared 0 bases from V and 0 bases from J, leaving 13 bases between. The CDR3 runs to 17 residues. CDR3 in DNA: TGTGCCAGCTCACCACCGAGGGCGGGGATGAGCACAGATACGCAGTATTTT. This gives the protein CASSPPRAGMSTDTQYF.

The CDR3 loop reads CASSQPRGGLSNEKLFF. The DNA of the CDR3 is TGTGCCAGCAGCCAGCCGAGGGGGGGGCTGTCTAATGAAAAACTGTTTTTT. The chain links TRBV4-2 to TRBJ1-4; a weak D match, TRBD1 (6 bases). CDR1 is LGHNA, CDR2 YNFKEQ, per germline. This CDR3 has 17 amino acids. The germline V and J ends were trimmed by 3 bases and 3 bases, with 17 bases remaining between them.

The V and J genes are TRBV28 and TRBJ1-6; D gene ambiguous. V dropped 3 bases and J dropped 7 bases, with 10 bases sitting between them. Per germline, CDR1 MDHEN and CDR2 SYDVKM. This CDR3 contains 14 residues. CDR3 protein: CASSFGRSNSPLHF. CDR3 nucleotides: TGTGCCAGCAGTTTTGGCAGATCAAATTCACCCCTCCACTTT.

The genes are TRBV7-2 and TRBJ2-7; 11 nucleotides match TRBD1. The CDR3 contains 19 residues. Germline-derived CDR1 and CDR2 are SGHTA and FQGNSA. The J segment lost 6 bases and the V segment lost 5 bases, leaving 21 bases of the junction unmatched. The CDR3 sequence: CASSPRGRGSGTGGGEQYF. CDR3 nucleotide sequence: TGTGCCAGCAGCCCGCGGGGCCGGGGGAGCGGGACAGGGGGTGGCGAGCAGTACTTC.

The J gene is TRBJ1-3, the V gene TRBV15; no clear D gene. V was shortened by 3 bases and J by 4 bases, with 10 bases between the two germline ends. The CDR3 loop spans 14 amino acids. CDR1 is LNHNV, CDR2 YYDKDF, per germline (reference sequence). The chain's CDR3 is CATSSSARGNTIYF. Written as DNA, the CDR3 is TGTGCCACCAGCAGTTCGGCGCGGGGAAACACCATATATTTT.

The rearrangement links TRBV7-9 to TRBJ1-1, with 7 bases that match TRBD1. The CDR3 is 15 amino acids. Germline V lookup: CDR1 SEHNR, CDR2 FQNEAQ (reference sequence). J lost 0 bases, V lost 5 bases, and 6 bases had no gene match. CDR3 in DNA: TGTGCCAGCAGCCCCGGGGACAGTATGAACACTGAAGCTTTCTTT. It codes for CASSPGDSMNTEAFF.

The genes are TRBV7-6 and TRBJ2-3; D is possibly TRBD1 (5 bases). Trimming cost V 6 bases and J 0 bases, with 10 bases left between them. CDR1 is SGHVS, CDR2 FNYEAQ, per germline. The CDR3 is 14 amino acids. The CDR3 is CASRPAGSTDTQYF. The CDR3 nucleotides are TGTGCCAGCAGGCCAGCAGGGAGCACAGATACGCAGTATTTT.

This clone was seen a handful of times. The chain uses TRBV11-2 and TRBJ1-2; perhaps TRBD1 as D (5 bases). V lost 1 base and J 4 bases, leaving 10 bases between the germline ends. In germline, CDR1 is SGHAT, CDR2 FQNNGV. The CDR3 contains 14 residues. CDR3 amino acids: CASSLGRGSYGYTF. CDR3 sequence (DNA): TGTGCCAGCAGCTTAGGGCGGGGGAGCTATGGCTACACCTTC.

This chain links TRBV19 with TRBJ1-5, with D tentatively TRBD1 (5 bases). V dropped 4 bases and J dropped 5 bases, with 18 bases sitting between them. The CDR3 is 16 residues long. Germline V gene sequence: CDR1 LNHDA, CDR2 SQIVND (reference sequence). This chain's CDR3 is CASSTLAGMSDQPQHF. In DNA, the CDR3 is TGTGCCAGTAGTACCCTGGCAGGGATGTCGGATCAGCCCCAGCATTTT.

The chain carries TRBV18 and TRBJ1-6; 10 bases align to TRBD1. CDR3 length: 16 amino acids. Trimming took 3 bases from V and 9 from J; bases not matched to a gene: 8. Germline V gene data show CDR1 as KGHSH and CDR2 as LQKENI. The CDR3: CASSPTGQGGSSPLHF. As DNA, the CDR3 is TGTGCCAGCTCACCCACCGGACAGGGGGGCTCTTCACCCCTCCACTTT.

The gene calls are TRBV5-4 and TRBJ1-2, with D possibly matching TRBD1 (6 bases). The CDR3 is made up of 13 amino acids. The V and J ends lost 4 bases and 8 bases respectively, with 15 bases between them. The germline gives CDR1 SGHNT, CDR2 YYREEE (reference sequence). The CDR3 nucleotides read TGTGCCAGCAGCATTCAAGACAGGCCAGGCTACACCTTC. Amino acids: CASSIQDRPGYTF.

Written as DNA, the CDR3 is TGTGCCACCAGCAGAGAACAGGGTAGCAATCAGCCCCAGCATTTT. Its translation is CATSREQGSNQPQHF. This chain uses TRBV15 with TRBJ1-5; possibly TRBD1 for D (6 bases). CDR1 is LNHNV, CDR2 YYDKDF, per germline (reference sequence). The length of the CDR3 is 15 residues. The V and J ends lost 0 bases and 0 bases respectively, with 6 bases between them.

The V call is TRBV7-8, the J call TRBJ2-1, with D perhaps TRBD2 (6 bases). Germline values: CDR1 SGHVS, CDR2 FQNEAQ. V lost 3 bases, J lost 4 bases, and 10 bases lay in between. The CDR3 extends over 14 amino acids. The CDR3 DNA sequence: TGTGCCAGCAGCTTTGGGGGGTTATACAATGAGCAGTTCTTC. Translation: CASSFGGLYNEQFF.

J is TRBJ2-5 and V is TRBV6-5; 11 positions agree with TRBD2. The V segment lost 6 bases and the J segment 5 bases; nucleotides outside the gene matches: 8. The CDR3 runs 15 residues. Germline V gives CDR1 MNHEY, CDR2 SVGAGI. This CDR3 is CASRLTSGTHETQYF. The CDR3 DNA follows: TGTGCCAGCAGATTGACTAGCGGGACCCACGAGACCCAGTACTTC.

The V gene is TRBV4-2, the J gene TRBJ2-7; 9 nucleotides agree with TRBD2. From germline, CDR1 is LGHNA and CDR2 YNFKEQ. V lost 1 base, J lost 3 bases, and 7 bases stayed unmatched. CDR3 length equals 16 residues. CDR3 nucleotide sequence: TGTGCCAGCAGCCAAGGGGTTGCGGGGGGGAGCTACGAGCAGTACTTC. As protein: CASSQGVAGGSYEQYF.

The chain has TRBV3-1 (or the pseudogene TRBV3-2) and TRBJ2-1; D perhaps matches TRBD2 (5 bases). CDR1 and CDR2 (germline): LGHDT, YNNKEL (reference sequence). Trimming stripped 0 bases from V and 9 bases from J, with 15 bases between. CDR3 length equals 15 residues. The CDR3 DNA sequence: TGTGCCAGCAGCCAAGACGAACTAGTAGTGAGTGAGCAGTTCTTC. Protein product: CASSQDELVVSEQFF.

The chain is built from TRBV3-1 (or the pseudogene TRBV3-2) and TRBJ2-7; 9 bases map to TRBD1. The CDR3 extends over 17 amino acids. Germline V CDR1 and CDR2: LGHDT, YNNKEL (reference sequence). The junction had 10 bases not matched to a gene; V was cut back by 4 bases and J by 0 bases. CDR3 in amino acids: CASSRVSQGASSYEQYF. CDR3 DNA: TGTGCCAGCAGCCGAGTGTCACAGGGGGCAAGCTCCTACGAGCAGTACTTC.

This chain joins TRBV5-6 and TRBJ2-7; no clear D. CDR3 size: 12 residues. The ends were cut back, 4 bases at V and 4 bases at J, with 9 bases in the middle. Germline CDR1 reads SGHDT; CDR2 reads YYEEEE. CDR3 residues: CASSLIGYEQYF. CDR3 bases: TGTGCCAGCAGCCTCATCGGTTACGAGCAGTACTTC.

The CDR3 sequence: CASSNDRGLSPLHF. CDR3 coding DNA: TGTGCCAGCAGTAATGACAGGGGGCTATCACCCCTCCACTTT. V usage is TRBV7-2 and J usage is TRBJ1-6; 10 bases are shared with TRBD1. The J segment lost 10 bases and the V segment lost 6 bases, leaving 6 bases of the junction unmatched. CDR3 length equals 14 residues. Germline values: CDR1 SGHTA, CDR2 FQGNSA.

The gene calls are TRBV19 and TRBJ2-1, with D uncertain. The CDR3 is 16 residues long. From germline, CDR1 is LNHDA and CDR2 SQIVND (reference sequence). The ends were cut back, 2 bases at V and 1 base at J, with 12 bases in the middle. DNA of the CDR3: TGTGCCAGTAGTATAATGAGGTTGAGGTCCTACAATGAGCAGTTCTTC. Protein sequence: CASSIMRLRSYNEQFF.